The clone carrying this T cell receptor (beta chain) showed up just a few times. This sample is part of a study of blood T cell repertoires in COVID-19. For the study at large: PBMCs, B-cell-depleted T cells, or T cells were the source of the cDNA or gDNA that made up the material.

The germline CDR1 and CDR2 sequences are SGHTA and FQGNSA. V lost 4 bases and J 1 base, leaving 7 bases between the germline ends. CDR3 size: 13 residues. Generated by immunoSEQ multiplex PCR, the TCRdb table keeps only in-frame clones and is missing some. The repertoire consists of 150,000 to 200,000 clones, with approximately 80% occurring once and the leading ten covering roughly 9%. Source material: peripheral blood. The V call is TRBV7-2, the J call TRBJ1-1; TRBD1 is a possible D gene (6 bases). The receptor's source is a woman at least 80 years old with active or convalescent COVID-19. In DNA, the CDR3 is TGTGCCAGCAGCTCACAGGGGAACACTGAAGCTTTCTTT. Its translation is CASSSQGNTEAFF.